This T cell receptor beta chain was sequenced in a study of blood T cell repertoires in COVID-19. Study-wide context: Acute and convalescent COVID-19 specimens originated in the United States, Italy and Spain. From T cells, B-cell-depleted T cells, or PBMCs came the material, which was cDNA or gDNA.

This clone showed up just a few times. Authors' data handling: Nucleated cell number was recorded as an estimate derived from reference gene primer amplification. Some clones are missing from TCRdb's copy, which holds only in-frame ones; the method was immunoSEQ multiplex PCR. V and J calls and clone size follow that table, whereas D and trimming were derived from the DNA. The sample holds about 84,000 clones; 70% to 80% are singletons and the top ten take around 6%. Trimming cost V 5 bases and J 7 bases, with 19 bases left between them. The germline V gene encodes CDR1 SGHTA and CDR2 FQGNSA. The CDR3 consists of 15 residues.

This receptor was taken from a man in his fifties or sixties with active or convalescent COVID-19. The chain carries TRBV7-2 and TRBJ2-3; tentatively, D is TRBD2 (7 bases). What was sequenced was peripheral blood. The CDR3 bases are TGTGCCAGCAGCGACTTTTGGGGGGGGGCAAATACGCAGTATTTT. Translation gives CASSDFWGGANTQYF.